The entry below gives a single T cell receptor (beta chain) sequence along with its context. The antigen is unknown. RNA was extracted and reverse transcribed into cDNA as the sequencing template. Sequencing used immunoSEQ multiplex PCR; TCRdb keeps in-frame clones, though not all of them. The table shows about 140,000 clones, with 50% to 60% occurring only once. This sample was taken from a study of CD8+ T cells in alopecia areata. General study results and limits: In scalp samples, resident alphabeta T cells of normal skin are also sequenced. TCRs were shared less clearly across patients than in mice, possibly for HLA-related reasons. Elevated clonality characterized lesional scalp relative to normal scalp, particularly in alopecia totalis/universalis.

What was sequenced was CD4+ T cells sorted from blood. This receptor was taken from a human donor in good health.

The CDR3 sequence: CASSYGTGANTGELFF. CDR3 DNA sequence: TGTGCCAGCAGTTACGGGACAGGAGCGAACACCGGGGAGCTGTTTTTT. The chain has TRBV6-6 and TRBJ2-2; TRBD1 aligns across 8 bases. With 2 bases clipped from V and 0 bases from J, the junction kept 2 bases outside the gene matches. CDR1 and CDR2 (germline): MNHNY, SVGAGI (reference sequence). The CDR3 has 16 amino acids.